These T cell receptor beta chains were read from a single sample in a study of shared clonotypes between healthy human individuals. Profiled with immunoSEQ multiplex PCR; TCRdb holds only in-frame clones, not every one. There are 550,000 to 850,000 clones in the sample; 74% occur only once, and more than 1.5% lies in the top ten. Sequencing was carried out using memory CD4+ T cells sorted from blood. The receptors stem from a woman aged 30 to 39 in good health. The CDR3 runs from the conserved cysteine through the conserved F or W. A D gene is named only where the DNA matches it firmly. Not every row has a clone size; where given, it reads once, few, many or a size class.

v_gene	abundance	j_gene	len	d_gene	CDR3nt	CDR3aa
TRBV5-1	.	TRBJ1-4	13	.	TGCGCCAGCAGCTTTGGGCGGTACGAAAAACTGTTTTTT	CASSFGRYEKLFF
TRBV27	.	TRBJ2-5	15	.	TGTGCCAGCAGTCTACGGGCGGGATCCCAAGAGACCCAGTACTTC	CASSLRAGSQETQYF
TRBV5-8	once	TRBJ2-2	15	TRBD2	TGTGCCAGCAGCTTACTAGCGGAGCTCACCGGGGAGCTGTTTTTT	CASSLLAELTGELFF
TRBV23-1	.	TRBJ1-5	14	.	TGCGCCAGCAGTCTCGCAGGGACGAATCAGCCCCAGCATTTT	CASSLAGTNQPQHF
TRBV10-3	few	TRBJ2-2	15	.	TGTGCCATCAGTGATTGGGAGGGGGTTACCGGGGAGCTGTTTTTT	CAISDWEGVTGELFF
TRBV4-1	.	TRBJ2-3	14	.	TGCGCCAGCAGCCAAGTACTTATCACAGATACGCAGTATTTT	CASSQVLITDTQYF
TRBV7-9	.	TRBJ2-5	14	TRBD1	TGTGCCAGCAGCTTAGTGACAGGGGAGGAGACCCAGTACTTC	CASSLVTGEETQYF
TRBV4-2	.	TRBJ2-5	15	TRBD1	TGTGCCAGCAGCCAAGGAACTGGACAGGGGGAGACCCAGTACTTC	CASSQGTGQGETQYF
TRBV7-2	.	TRBJ2-2	16	TRBD2	TGTGCCAGCAGCTCACTAGCGGGAGTAGGGGCCGGGGAGCTGTTTTTT	CASSSLAGVGAGELFF
TRBV19	once	TRBJ2-1	19	TRBD2	TGTGCCAGTAGTATAAGGGGGGGACGAGGACTAGCGGGAGCAGAGGAGCAGTTCTTC	CASSIRGGRGLAGAEEQFF